The sequence of this T cell receptor beta chain was determined in a study of blood T cell repertoires in COVID-19 (dated by TCRdb to about 2020). The study in broad terms: The collaborator samples originated in the United States, Italy and Spain and spanned the acute and convalescent phases of COVID-19. The prospective study material was composed of cDNA or gDNA derived from T cells, B-cell-depleted T cells, or PBMCs. Deeply sampled blood TCRbeta repertoires from subjects exposed to, actively infected with, or recovered from COVID-19 were included in the dataset. The repertoires were released in a freely available public database meant as a resource for research on the immune response to SARS-CoV-2. Samples came from the ongoing ImmuneRACE study (first 160 participants) plus 1,254 subjects from 6 global collaborators. Nearly every sample came with metadata listing a de-identified subject ID, COVID-19 status, age in years and sex. Where HLA class I and class II types were available, the types were taken from metadata supplied by the sample provider, not from assay-based typing. Overall results and qualifications from the work: How much clinical and demographic metadata was included differed by source and by participant, and the metadata was provided uncurated.

At one collaborating source in Seattle, patients were enrolled during active infection and were followed longitudinally through the course of disease. The collaborating institutions used their own protocols to collect whole blood in K2EDTA tubes. For TCRbeta analysis, collaborators shipped samples in one of three forms: frozen whole blood, isolated PBMCs, or DNA extracted from either of those sample types. The CDR3 holds 19 amino acids from the cysteine to the phenylalanine. Only the CDR3 DNA is retained, 57 bases long and in frame from the first base. In the germline V gene, CDR1 corresponds to SGHVS and CDR2 to FQNEAQ. V trim: 2 bases; J trim: 0 bases; unmatched bases: 11. TCRbeta CDR3 regions were amplified from genomic DNA by means of the immunoSEQ Assay, a bias-controlled multiplex PCR. The authors' analysis ran thus. Within the assay, amplification of reference gene primers was used to estimate how many nucleated cells each sample contained. To quantify the absolute abundance of each unique TCRbeta CDR3 rearrangement, sequence reads were collapsed and filtered. For each sample, productive Simpson clonality was calculated by taking the square root of Simpson's diversity index across productive rearrangements. TCRdb carries this immuneACCESS record with in-frame sequences only. Its versions omit some clonotypes, under half of them owing to an unresolved V gene in the studies checked, with the rest unexplained. V, J and clone size derive from that table, while D and trimming were established from the DNA sequence. In this sample the table shows 200,000 to 250,000 clones, around nine tenths of which occur a single time. The ten top clones hold around 17% of the sample.

On this clone: Its antigen specificity is not known. Qualities for individual bases were not recorded, and no much larger clone is one base off.

This TCR was recovered from a man aged 50 or older with COVID-19, enrolled during active disease. The rearrangement combines TRBV7-8 with TRBJ1-5, with 9 bases matching TRBD1. Sequencing input: peripheral blood. The CDR3 region: CASSLRSTGGADSNQPQHF. The nucleotide sequence reads TGTGCCAGCAGCTTAAGGTCTACAGGGGGCGCGGATAGCAATCAGCCCCAGCATTTT.